This TCR beta chain comes out of a study of identical twins. Study-level results: Twins' excess sharing was less marked for out-of-frame beta sequences.

Unique molecular identifiers were present on the cDNA, which also gained a universal primer site by template switching. TCRdb re-derived calls from the 5' RACE reads in MiXCR, one entry per CDR3 protein. The sample holds about 1.7 million distinct CDR3 sequences, about 30% seen once. About this clonotype itself: What it binds is not known. An end of the junction does not agree with germline; a read error may underlie this.

The CDR3 contains 15 residues. Material: cord blood. The receptor was derived from a newborn girl in good health. The chain carries TRBV12-3 or TRBV12-4 and TRBJ2-3, with 12 bases that match TRBD2. The CDR3 DNA reads TGTGCCAGCAGTACGACTAGCGGGAGCACAGATGCGCAGTATTTT. Translation gives CASSTTSGSTDAQYF.